The 31 T cell receptor beta chains below all came from one sample that was sequenced in a study of T cell clonality in common variable immunodeficiency. Data came from immunoSEQ multiplex PCR; TCRdb stores just in-frame clones and leaves some out. The sample shows approximately 50,000 clones, none of them appearing just once. What was sequenced was peripheral blood mononuclear cells. These receptors were collected from a person aged 18-69 years in good health.

This clone was recorded at least ten times. The CDR3 here is CASSHAWGSDYGYTF. CDR3 DNA (partial): TGTGCCAGCAGCCATGCATGGGGCAGCGACTATGGC. The rearrangement joins TRBV3-1 (or the pseudogene TRBV3-2) to TRBJ1-2; possibly TRBD1 for D (5 bases). Read data end 3 residues before the CDR3 end; the end is taken from the germline J gene. CDR1 is LGHDT, CDR2 YNNKEL, per germline (reference sequence). Deletions cut 3 bases from V and 3 bases from J, with 14 bases between. The CDR3 contains 15 residues.

Judged by abundance, this clone is medium-sized. The CDR3 end falls 3 residues outside the read, so it is completed with the germline J gene. The V and J genes are TRBV5-1 and TRBJ1-4; TRBD1 agrees at 7 bases. The CDR3 extends over 15 amino acids. Germline CDR1 reads SGHRS; CDR2 reads YFSETQ. The V and J ends lost 4 bases and 8 bases, in that order; junction bases with no gene match: 11. CDR3 residues: CASSREGARNEKLFF. Incomplete CDR3 DNA: TGCGCCAGCAGCAGAGAGGGGGCGCGAAACGAAAAA.

This clone was observed at least ten times. The read is 3 residues too short to cover the CDR3 end, so that end is filled in from the germline J gene. The chain has TRBV9 and TRBJ2-1; D is perhaps TRBD2 (5 bases). Germline V gene data show CDR1 as SGDLS and CDR2 as YYNGEE. Deletions cut 0 bases from V and 5 bases from J, with 12 bases between. This CDR3 spans 15 amino acids. This CDR3 is CASSVAGSGNNEQFF. The CDR3 bases that were read are TGTGCCAGCAGCGTAGCTGGGAGCGGCAACAATGAG.

This clone was observed at least ten times. The read ends 3 residues shy of where the CDR3 ends; the end is completed using the germline J gene. The rearrangement uses TRBV19 and TRBJ2-5; 14 nucleotides line up with TRBD2. The junction had 8 bases not matched to a gene; V was cut back by 6 bases and J by 5 bases. Germline assignment: CDR1 LNHDA and CDR2 SQIVND (reference sequence). The CDR3 has 16 residues. CDR3 residues: CASSRRLAGGPETQYF. CDR3 DNA (partial): TGTGCCAGTAGCCGAAGACTAGCGGGGGGGCCTGAGACC.

As regards this clone: The read terminates 3 residues ahead of where the CDR3 ends, so the germline J gene completes it. This chain links TRBV2 with TRBJ1-2; a possible D gene is TRBD1 (5 bases). The CDR3 contains 14 residues. CDR1 is SNHLY and CDR2 is FYNNEI in the germline V gene. The part of the CDR3 DNA that was read is TGTGCCAGCAGGGGACTAGCGGGTTACAATGAC. It encodes CASRGLAGYND. The CDR3 in its entirety is CASRGLAGYNDYTF.

In its sample, this clone was seen many times. The read terminates 3 residues before the CDR3 end, so the remaining end is supplied by the germline J gene. The chain carries TRBV7-9 and TRBJ1-5; D is undetermined. CDR1 is SEHNR and CDR2 is FQNEAQ in the germline V gene (reference sequence). V was trimmed by 1 base and J by 4 bases, leaving 8 bases between them. The CDR3 is 14 residues long. The CDR3 spells CASSLGALNQPQHF. CDR3 DNA (partial): TGTGCCAGCAGCTTAGGGGCCCTGAATCAGCCC.

This clone has a count of ten or more. Read sequence stops 3 residues before the CDR3 end, and the germline J gene provides the missing end. The chain employs TRBV12-3 or TRBV12-4 and TRBJ2-7; TRBD1 might be the D (6 bases). The CDR3 consists of 12 residues. Trimming took 7 bases from V and 3 from J, leaving 10 bases between them. The part of the CDR3 DNA that was read is TGTGCCAGCAATGCCAGGGGCTACGAG. This gives the protein CASNARGYE. In full, the CDR3 reads CASNARGYEQYF.

Many counts were recorded for this clone. The read terminates 3 residues before the CDR3 end, so the remaining end is supplied by the germline J gene. The chain couples TRBV5-4 to TRBJ1-2; D unresolved. The V and J ends lost 0 bases and 6 bases respectively, with 9 bases between them. CDR3 length: 13 residues. CDR1 is SGHNT, CDR2 YYREEE, per germline (reference sequence). The CDR3 region is CASSLVRTDGYTF. The covered CDR3 bases are TGTGCCAGCAGCTTGGTACGGACTGATGGC. The full variable domain, in which reference TRBV5-4 and TRBJ1-2 provide the parts outside the CDR3, is ETGVTQSPTHLIKTRGQQVTLRCSSQSGHNTVSWYQQALGQGPQFIFQYYREEENGRGNFPPRFSGLQFPNYSSELNVNALELDDSALYLCASSLVRTDGYTFGSGTRLTVV.

A note on this clone: The read stops 3 residues short of the end of the CDR3; the missing end is completed from the germline J gene. Other DNA sequences in this specimen translate into the identical CDR3. The J gene is TRBJ1-2, the V gene TRBV16; maybe TRBD1 (6 bases). The V gene lost 6 bases and the J gene lost 1 base, with 21 bases spanning the gap. CDR1 KGHSY and CDR2 FQNENV come from the germline V gene. This CDR3 is 17 amino acids long. The DNA read from the CDR3 is TGTGCCAGCAGTCAACAGGGCCCTGGAGGGGGTAACTATGGC. This translates into CASSQQGPGGGNYG. The whole CDR3 sequence reads CASSQQGPGGGNYGYTF.

In this sample, this clone turned up many times. The DNA ends 3 residues before the CDR3 does, and the rest of the CDR3 is filled in from the germline J gene. J is TRBJ2-3 and V is TRBV5-4, with 8 nucleotides matching TRBD2. Germline V gives CDR1 SGHNT, CDR2 YYREEE (reference sequence). The CDR3 length is 15 residues. Trimming at V came to 2 bases and at J to 0 bases, leaving 2 bases not matched to a gene. This chain's CDR3 is CASSFSGVSTDTQYF. Incomplete CDR3 DNA: TGTGCCAGCAGCTTTAGCGGGGTGAGCACAGATACG.

This clone was picked up a small number of times. Coverage ceases 3 residues before the CDR3 finishes, and the germline J gene fills in the end. The chain is built from TRBV5-6 and TRBJ1-5; 7 bases line up with TRBD1. Unmatched junction bases numbered 13, after V lost 7 bases and J lost 6 bases. This CDR3 has 15 residues. CDR1 SGHDT and CDR2 YYEEEE come from the germline V gene. The CDR3 bases that were read are TGTGCCAGCTCCCAACAGGGGCGAGATGTTCAGCCC. This encodes CASSQQGRDVQP. The whole CDR3 reads CASSQQGRDVQPQHF.

On this clone: The read gets to within 3 residues of the CDR3 end, and the germline J gene fills in the rest. This chain links TRBV7-9 with TRBJ2-5; weak D call: TRBD1 (6 bases). CDR3 length: 14 amino acids. The germline gives CDR1 SEHNR, CDR2 FQNEAQ (reference sequence). The sequenced CDR3 bases are TGTGCCAGCTCTTGGGGGCTAAGCACAGATACC. Translating gives CASSWGLSTDT. The complete CDR3 protein is CASSWGLSTDTQYF. The entire variable domain, with the rest obtained from reference TRBV7-9 and TRBJ2-5, is as follows: DTGVSQNPRHKITKRGQNVTFRCDPISEHNRLYWYRQTLGQGPEFLTYFQNEAQLEKSRLLSDRFSAERPKGSFSTLEIQRTEQGDSAMYLCASSWGLSTDTQYFGPGTRLLVL.

This clone was observed many times. Incomplete CDR3 DNA: TGCAGCGTCGAAACCGGGACAAGAGTAGGCACCGGGGAG. It encodes CSVETGTRVGTGE. The complete CDR3 protein is CSVETGTRVGTGELFF. V and J are TRBV29-1 and TRBJ2-2, with D tentatively TRBD1 (6 bases). The CDR3 extends 3 residues past the end of the read, so its final part is completed from the germline J gene. Germline V gene sequence: CDR1 SQVTM, CDR2 ANQGSEA. The CDR3 consists of 16 residues. Trimming removed 6 bases from V and 4 bases from J, with 21 bases in between.

Turning to this clone: The read is 3 residues too short to cover the CDR3 end, so that end is filled in from the germline J gene. The chain couples TRBV7-9 to TRBJ2-3; D could derive from TRBD1 or TRBD2 (5 bases each). The CDR3 loop spans 14 amino acids. The V gene's germline CDR1 is SEHNR and CDR2 FQNEAQ (reference sequence). This CDR3 reads CASSLAREIETQYF. Incomplete CDR3 DNA: TGTGCCAGCAGCTTAGCCAGGGAGATAGAGACG.

This clone was found many times. The missing CDR3 end, 3 residues past where the read stops, is filled in from the germline J gene. The chain combines TRBV29-1 with TRBJ1-3, with D perhaps matching TRBD1 (6 bases). Germline V lookup: CDR1 SQVTM, CDR2 ANQGSEA. This CDR3 region has 16 residues. V was cut by 2 bases and J by 0 bases, with 14 bases left in between. The sequenced part of the CDR3 DNA is TGCAGCGTTGAACAGACAGGCTCTTTCTCTGGAAACACC. This codes for CSVEQTGSFSGNT. The entire CDR3 protein reads CSVEQTGSFSGNTIYF.

This clone has a count of ten or more. The sequence runs out 3 residues before the end of the CDR3; the remainder is reconstructed from the germline J gene. V usage is TRBV29-1 and J usage is TRBJ2-3, with D possibly matching TRBD2 (6 bases). Per the germline V gene, CDR1 is SQVTM and CDR2 is ANQGSEA. The CDR3 has 13 amino acids. The V gene lost 6 bases and the J gene lost 6 bases, with 16 bases spanning the gap. The CDR3 sequence is CSVQRVLVDTQYF. CDR3 DNA (partial): TGCAGCGTCCAGCGGGTATTAGTGGATACG.

This clone came up many times. The CDR3 end falls 3 residues outside the read, so it is completed with the germline J gene. V usage is TRBV5-1 and J usage is TRBJ2-5; tentative D call: TRBD2 (6 bases). CDR1 is SGHRS and CDR2 is YFSETQ in the germline V gene. The length of the CDR3 is 15 residues. Trimming shortened V by 6 bases and J by 2 bases, and 17 bases separated the two germline ends. CDR3 DNA, as far as it was read: TGCGCCAGCACCGCCGTGGGGGGAACTCAAGAGACC. It yields the protein CASTAVGGTQET. The full CDR3 protein reads CASTAVGGTQETQYF.

This clone appeared many times. The CDR3 goes on 3 residues after the read ends, and that part is filled in from the germline J gene. The V and J genes are TRBV19 and TRBJ2-3; TRBD2 matches at 9 bases. With 3 bases clipped from V and 4 bases from J, the junction kept 8 bases outside the gene matches. Per the germline V gene, CDR1 is LNHDA and CDR2 is SQIVND (reference sequence). The length of the CDR3 is 16 residues. The sequenced part of the CDR3 DNA is TGTGCCAGTAGTATCGGGCTAGCGGGACCCCCAGATACG. It specifies CASSIGLAGPPDT. The entire CDR3 protein reads CASSIGLAGPPDTQYF.

This clone came up a few times. The DNA ends 3 residues before the CDR3 does, and the rest of the CDR3 is filled in from the germline J gene. The genes are TRBV30 and TRBJ1-2, with D uncertain. Germline CDR1 GTSNPN, CDR2 SVGIG (reference sequence). This CDR3 contains 14 residues. The CDR3 bases that were read are TGTGCCTGCTCCCTAGCGGGAAGTCGAGATGAC. Translated: CACSLAGSRDD. The whole CDR3 reads CACSLAGSRDDYTF. The complete variable domain, with remaining parts taken from reference TRBV30 and TRBJ1-2, reads SQTIHQWPATLVQPVGSPLSLECTVEGTSNPNLYWYRQAAGRGLQLLFYSVGIGQISSEVPQNLSASRPQDRQFILSSKKLLLSDSGFYLCACSLAGSRDDYTFGSGTRLTVV.

This clone showed up just a few times. The CDR3 end falls 3 residues outside the read, so it is completed with the germline J gene. The chain links TRBV7-8 to TRBJ1-2; the D gene is possibly TRBD1 (6 bases). CDR1 is SGHVS and CDR2 is FQNEAQ in the germline V gene. Between the trimmed V and J ends, which lost 1 base and 4 bases, there was a span of 13 bases. The CDR3 extends over 15 amino acids. The chain's CDR3 is CASSLVQQGSYGYTF. The CDR3 DNA, read in part, is TGTGCCAGCAGCTTAGTTCAACAGGGTAGCTATGGC.

This clone appeared many times. The read ends 3 residues before the CDR3 terminus; that terminus is restored from the germline J gene. This chain links TRBV20-1 with TRBJ2-3; the D is unclear. CDR1 and CDR2 (germline): DFQATT, SNEGSKA (reference sequence). This CDR3 contains 14 residues. Trimming stripped 2 bases from V and 0 bases from J, with 9 bases between. CDR3 DNA (partial): TGCAGTGCTAGACCCAGCAGGAGCACAGATACG. This gives the protein CSARPSRSTDT. The whole CDR3 region reads CSARPSRSTDTQYF.

This clone was counted ten times or more. The read ends 3 residues shy of where the CDR3 ends; the end is completed using the germline J gene. This chain links TRBV20-1 with TRBJ2-3; weak D call: TRBD2 (5 bases). CDR1 is DFQATT and CDR2 is SNEGSKA in the germline V gene (reference sequence). Trimming removed 6 bases at V and 5 bases at J, with 21 bases between. The CDR3 is 15 residues long. The CDR3 sequence: CSATLARGVLDTQYF. The CDR3 DNA, read in part, is TGCAGTGCAACATTGGCCCGGGGAGTCCTAGATACG.

This clone was recorded many times. At one boundary the junction diverges from the germline segment, which might be a read error. The CDR3 end is not reached by the read, which stops 3 residues before it; the germline J gene fills it in. The gene calls are TRBV4-2 and TRBJ2-5; 7 nucleotides align to TRBD2. This CDR3 is built from 14 residues. Germline V gene sequence: CDR1 LGHNA, CDR2 YNFKEQ. The CDR3 here is CASSQDVWGGTQYF. The part of the CDR3 DNA that was read is TGCGCCAGCAGCCAAGATGTCTGGGGGGGGACC.

This clone was seen ten or more times. The CDR3 end lies 3 residues beyond the end of the read and is filled in from the germline J gene. The V and J genes are TRBV28 and TRBJ2-5; TRBD1 might be the D (5 bases). Germline V CDR1 and CDR2: MDHEN, SYDVKM. The CDR3 covers 12 residues. Trimming took off 8 bases at V and 5 bases at J, with 12 bases between the two ends. CDR3 bases read: TGTGCCAGCTTAAGGGGATCCGAGACC. Translation: CASLRGSET. The whole CDR3 reads CASLRGSETQYF. Supplemented by reference TRBV28 and TRBJ2-5, the full variable domain reads DVKVTQSSRYLVKRTGEKVFLECVQDMDHENMFWYRQDPGLGLRLIYFSYDVKMKEKGDIPEGYSVSREKKERFSLILESASTNQTSMYLCASLRGSETQYFGPGTRLLVL.

There are many counts of this clone. The CDR3 extends 3 residues past the end of the read, so its final part is completed from the germline J gene. This chain links TRBV29-1 with TRBJ1-2; no reliable D call. Germline assignment: CDR1 SQVTM and CDR2 ANQGSEA. The CDR3 length is 12 residues. V was shortened by 6 bases and J by 5 bases, with 13 bases between the two germline ends. CDR3 residues: CSVRRSTYGYTF. The sequenced CDR3 bases are TGCAGCGTCCGGCGGTCGACTTATGGC.

This clone has at least ten counts. Read sequence stops 3 residues before the CDR3 end, and the germline J gene provides the missing end. The chain uses TRBV6-1 and TRBJ2-7; maybe TRBD1 (7 bases). This CDR3 comprises 15 residues. Trimming stripped 1 base from V and 0 bases from J, with 10 bases between. Germline loops: CDR1 MNHNS, CDR2 SASEGT. CDR3 sequence reads: CASSEGRGVSYEQYF. Partial CDR3 DNA: TGTGCCAGCAGTGAAGGCAGGGGGGTCTCCTACGAG.

As regards this clone: The read terminates 3 residues ahead of where the CDR3 ends, so the germline J gene completes it. This chain connects TRBV7-9 to TRBJ1-6; unclear D gene. Germline CDR1 is SEHNR and CDR2 is FQNEAQ (reference sequence). Deletions cut 3 bases from V and 9 bases from J, with 6 bases between. CDR3 length: 12 residues. CDR3 DNA (partial): TGTGCCAGCAGCTTCGAGGCTTCACCC. This sequence encodes CASSFEASP. The CDR3 as a whole reads CASSFEASPLHF.

This clone has ten or more counts. The read gets to within 3 residues of the CDR3 end, and the germline J gene fills in the rest. The gene calls are TRBV10-3 and TRBJ2-3; TRBD2 aligns across 10 bases. Per germline, CDR1 ENHRY and CDR2 SYGVKD. This CDR3 contains 17 residues. The J segment lost 3 bases and the V segment lost 3 bases, leaving 9 bases of the junction unmatched. The CDR3 DNA, read in part, is TGTGCCATCAGTGACCCTGTAGCGGGGGGCTCTACAGATACG. Amino acids: CAISDPVAGGSTDT. The whole CDR3 protein reads CAISDPVAGGSTDTQYF.

This clone has a count of ten or more. The read terminates 3 residues ahead of where the CDR3 ends, so the germline J gene completes it. Other DNA sequences in the sample encode the same CDR3. The V and J genes are TRBV7-2 and TRBJ1-3; a possible D gene is TRBD1 (5 bases). This CDR3 is 14 amino acids long. Trimming pared 4 bases from V and 7 bases from J, leaving 14 bases between. CDR1 SGHTA and CDR2 FQGNSA come from the germline V gene. CDR3 protein: CASSSGTDGNTIYF. The DNA read from the CDR3 is TGTGCCAGCAGCTCCGGGACTGACGGGAACACC. Full variable domain (rest looked up from reference TRBV7-2 and TRBJ1-3): GAGVSQSPSNKVTEKGKDVELRCDPISGHTALYWYRQSLGQGLEFLIYFQGNSAPDKSGLPSDRFSAERTGGSVSTLTIQRTQQEDSAVYLCASSSGTDGNTIYFGEGSWLTVV.

This clone was detected ten times or more. The read halts 3 residues ahead of the CDR3 end, with the missing end drawn from the germline J gene. The rearrangement uses TRBV6-1 and TRBJ2-2, with D possibly matching TRBD1 (6 bases). Germline V gives CDR1 MNHNS, CDR2 SASEGT. The CDR3 consists of 16 residues. The CDR3 protein is CASSVEKGTGNEKLFF. CDR3 DNA (partial): TGTGCCAGCAGTGTAGAGAAGGGAACAGGGAATGAAAAG.

This clone has a count of ten or more. From the germline J gene comes the end of the CDR3, since the read stops 3 residues before it. This chain uses TRBV20-1 with TRBJ2-5; 7 nucleotides align to TRBD1. Germline V gene sequence: CDR1 DFQATT, CDR2 SNEGSKA (reference sequence). With 3 bases clipped from V and 7 bases from J, the junction kept 11 bases outside the gene matches. The CDR3 is 14 amino acids. This CDR3 is CSARRDRGLGTQYF. CDR3 DNA (partial): TGCAGTGCTAGGAGGGACAGAGGTTTAGGGACC.